These T cell receptor beta chains were read from a single sample in a study of PD-1 blockade in classical Hodgkin lymphoma. Assay: immunoSEQ multiplex PCR; the TCRdb copy retains only in-frame clones and omits some. The data hold about 110,000 clones, with 80% to 90% observed a single time. Sequenced here: peripheral blood mononuclear cells (PBMCs), sampled before the second cycle of nivolumab. The receptors come from a human donor with classical Hodgkin lymphoma. CDR3s include the opening cysteine and the closing phenylalanine or tryptophan. The order of the fields is D gene, V gene, clone size, CDR3 length, J gene, CDR3 protein, CDR3 DNA. The D gene is left open where the match is weak. Clone size is given for some rows only: seen once, a few or many times, or a class if the clone is expanded.

D gene: TRBD1; V gene: TRBV7-6; clone size: NA; CDR3 length: 15; J gene: TRBJ2-7; CDR3 protein: CASSSSPGQGSEQYF; CDR3 DNA: TGTGCCAGCAGCTCCAGCCCGGGACAGGGATCGGAGCAGTACTTC
D gene: TRBD2; V gene: TRBV2; clone size: once; CDR3 length: 15; J gene: TRBJ2-3; CDR3 protein: CASRTGTSPTDTQYF; CDR3 DNA: TGTGCCAGCAGGACGGGGACTAGCCCCACAGATACGCAGTATTTT
D gene: NA; V gene: TRBV14; clone size: NA; CDR3 length: 12; J gene: TRBJ2-7; CDR3 protein: CASSPSRGKQYF; CDR3 DNA: TGTGCCAGCAGCCCTTCAAGGGGCAAGCAGTACTTC
D gene: NA; V gene: TRBV30; clone size: NA; CDR3 length: 15; J gene: TRBJ2-5; CDR3 protein: CAWSVGWTREETQYF; CDR3 DNA: TGTGCCTGGAGTGTAGGATGGACAAGGGAGGAGACCCAGTACTTC
D gene: TRBD2; V gene: TRBV15; clone size: NA; CDR3 length: 13; J gene: TRBJ2-1; CDR3 protein: CATSRWEGNEQFF; CDR3 DNA: TGTGCCACCAGCAGATGGGAGGGGAATGAGCAGTTCTTC
D gene: NA; V gene: TRBV7-2; clone size: NA; CDR3 length: 13; J gene: TRBJ2-1; CDR3 protein: CASSTHRDSDSVF; CDR3 DNA: TGTGCCAGCAGTACCCACCGGGACTCCGATTCAGTCTTC
D gene: NA; V gene: TRBV11-2; clone size: NA; CDR3 length: 17; J gene: TRBJ2-1; CDR3 protein: CASTIRPNRAYYNEQFF; CDR3 DNA: TGTGCCAGCACAATAAGACCAAACAGGGCCTACTACAATGAGCAGTTCTTC
D gene: NA; V gene: TRBV5-6; clone size: NA; CDR3 length: 16; J gene: TRBJ2-7; CDR3 protein: CASSLTMASWAHEQYF; CDR3 DNA: TGTGCCAGCAGCTTGACGATGGCTAGTTGGGCCCACGAGCAGTACTTC
D gene: NA; V gene: TRBV25-1; clone size: NA; CDR3 length: 18; J gene: TRBJ2-3; CDR3 protein: CASSESGLASVRTDTQYF; CDR3 DNA: TGTGCCAGCAGTGAATCTGGGTTGGCTAGCGTAAGGACAGATACGCAGTATTTT
D gene: NA; V gene: TRBV27; clone size: NA; CDR3 length: 15; J gene: TRBJ2-1; CDR3 protein: CASSFRIGGYNEQFF; CDR3 DNA: TGTGCCAGCAGTTTCCGTATTGGGGGCTACAATGAGCAGTTCTTC
D gene: NA; V gene: TRBV5-1; clone size: NA; CDR3 length: 14; J gene: TRBJ2-5; CDR3 protein: CASSLGRNQETQYF; CDR3 DNA: TGCGCCAGCAGCTTGGGTCGGAACCAAGAGACCCAGTACTTC
D gene: NA; V gene: TRBV19; clone size: NA; CDR3 length: 15; J gene: TRBJ1-5; CDR3 protein: CASSIGQYSNQPQHF; CDR3 DNA: TGTGCCAGTAGTATAGGCCAATATAGCAATCAGCCCCAGCATTTT
D gene: NA; V gene: TRBV4-1; clone size: NA; CDR3 length: 15; J gene: TRBJ2-7; CDR3 protein: CASSQVRNADYEQYF; CDR3 DNA: TGCGCCAGCAGCCAAGTCCGTAATGCCGACTACGAGCAGTACTTC
D gene: TRBD2; V gene: TRBV27; clone size: NA; CDR3 length: 16; J gene: TRBJ2-2; CDR3 protein: CASSLMLAANTGELFF; CDR3 DNA: TGTGCCAGCAGTTTAATGCTAGCGGCGAACACCGGGGAGCTGTTTTTT
D gene: NA; V gene: TRBV30; clone size: NA; CDR3 length: 15; J gene: TRBJ2-1; CDR3 protein: CAWSVLAARINEQFF; CDR3 DNA: TGTGCCTGGAGTGTTCTGGCTGCCCGAATCAATGAGCAGTTCTTC
D gene: NA; V gene: TRBV11-2; clone size: NA; CDR3 length: 15; J gene: TRBJ2-3; CDR3 protein: CASRPLIDNADTQYF; CDR3 DNA: TGTGCCAGCAGACCACTGATAGACAACGCAGATACGCAGTATTTT
D gene: NA; V gene: TRBV9; clone size: NA; CDR3 length: 13; J gene: TRBJ1-2; CDR3 protein: CASSVAGDYGYTF; CDR3 DNA: TGTGCCAGCAGCGTAGCAGGGGACTATGGCTACACCTTC
D gene: TRBD1; V gene: TRBV6-5; clone size: NA; CDR3 length: 15; J gene: TRBJ2-5; CDR3 protein: CASSLRRTGASKQYF; CDR3 DNA: TGTGCCAGCAGTTTACGTAGGACAGGGGCTTCCAAGCAGTACTTC
D gene: TRBD2; V gene: TRBV7-9; clone size: NA; CDR3 length: 15; J gene: TRBJ2-1; CDR3 protein: CASSGGLAGIPEQFF; CDR3 DNA: TGTGCCAGCAGCGGCGGACTAGCGGGAATCCCTGAGCAGTTCTTC
D gene: TRBD2; V gene: TRBV7-2; clone size: NA; CDR3 length: 14; J gene: TRBJ2-7; CDR3 protein: CASSSSGDYWEQYF; CDR3 DNA: TGTGCCAGCAGCTCTAGCGGAGACTACTGGGAGCAGTACTTC
D gene: NA; V gene: TRBV4-1; clone size: NA; CDR3 length: 15; J gene: TRBJ1-5; CDR3 protein: CASSPGLDSNQPQHF; CDR3 DNA: TGCGCCAGCAGCCCAGGGCTGGATAGCAATCAGCCCCAGCATTTT
D gene: NA; V gene: TRBV28; clone size: once; CDR3 length: 14; J gene: TRBJ2-7; CDR3 protein: CASSPPPLTYEQYF; CDR3 DNA: TGTGCCAGCAGTCCCCCTCCTCTAACCTACGAGCAGTACTTC
D gene: TRBD2; V gene: TRBV7-9; clone size: NA; CDR3 length: 17; J gene: TRBJ2-7; CDR3 protein: CASSSGLAGGVSYEQYF; CDR3 DNA: TGTGCCAGCAGCTCCGGACTAGCGGGAGGTGTCTCCTACGAGCAGTACTTC
D gene: NA; V gene: TRBV5-1; clone size: once; CDR3 length: 16; J gene: TRBJ2-7; CDR3 protein: CASSLFIGLSSYEQYF; CDR3 DNA: TGCGCCAGCAGCTTGTTTATAGGTTTGAGCTCCTACGAGCAGTACTTC
D gene: NA; V gene: TRBV5-5; clone size: NA; CDR3 length: 12; J gene: TRBJ2-7; CDR3 protein: CASSSYPREQYF; CDR3 DNA: TGTGCCAGCAGCTCCTATCCTCGGGAGCAGTACTTC
D gene: NA; V gene: TRBV6-5; clone size: NA; CDR3 length: 15; J gene: TRBJ2-3; CDR3 protein: CASSPPGLSTDTQYF; CDR3 DNA: TGTGCCAGCAGTCCCCCAGGCCTGAGCACAGATACGCAGTATTTT
D gene: TRBD2; V gene: TRBV11-2; clone size: NA; CDR3 length: 17; J gene: TRBJ2-7; CDR3 protein: CASSFQLAGGTPYEQYF; CDR3 DNA: TGTGCCAGCAGCTTCCAGCTAGCGGGAGGTACCCCCTACGAGCAGTACTTC
D gene: NA; V gene: TRBV28; clone size: NA; CDR3 length: 17; J gene: TRBJ1-3; CDR3 protein: CASSLVGYSASGNTIYF; CDR3 DNA: TGTGCCAGCAGTTTAGTGGGGTATTCCGCTTCTGGAAACACCATATATTTT
D gene: TRBD2; V gene: TRBV5-6; clone size: NA; CDR3 length: 15; J gene: TRBJ2-7; CDR3 protein: CASSFFLGLGNEQYF; CDR3 DNA: TGTGCCAGCAGCTTCTTTTTGGGACTAGGAAACGAGCAGTACTTC
D gene: TRBD2; V gene: TRBV28; clone size: NA; CDR3 length: 15; J gene: TRBJ2-7; CDR3 protein: CASRLAGGLSYEQYF; CDR3 DNA: TGTGCCAGCAGGTTAGCGGGAGGGCTCTCCTACGAGCAGTACTTC
D gene: TRBD2; V gene: TRBV28; clone size: NA; CDR3 length: 14; J gene: TRBJ2-1; CDR3 protein: CASSFNGRGNEQFF; CDR3 DNA: TGTGCCAGCAGTTTCAACGGGAGGGGAAATGAGCAGTTCTTC
D gene: TRBD1; V gene: TRBV6-6; clone size: NA; CDR3 length: 15; J gene: TRBJ2-7; CDR3 protein: CASSYGGTASYEQYF; CDR3 DNA: TGTGCCAGCAGTTACGGTGGGACAGCTTCCTACGAGCAGTACTTC
D gene: NA; V gene: TRBV6-5; clone size: NA; CDR3 length: 13; J gene: TRBJ1-1; CDR3 protein: CASTLVGPTEAFF; CDR3 DNA: TGTGCCAGCACCCTTGTTGGTCCCACTGAAGCTTTCTTT
D gene: NA; V gene: TRBV5-6; clone size: NA; CDR3 length: 15; J gene: TRBJ2-5; CDR3 protein: CASSFPGTNQETQYF; CDR3 DNA: TGTGCCAGCAGCTTTCCCGGGACAAACCAAGAGACCCAGTACTTC
D gene: TRBD2; V gene: TRBV5-1; clone size: NA; CDR3 length: 15; J gene: TRBJ2-7; CDR3 protein: CASSPDGGLSYEQYF; CDR3 DNA: TGCGCCAGCAGCCCGGACGGGGGACTAAGTTACGAGCAGTACTTC
D gene: NA; V gene: TRBV6-1; clone size: NA; CDR3 length: 15; J gene: TRBJ2-1; CDR3 protein: CASSLHLGGYNEQFF; CDR3 DNA: TGTGCCAGCAGTCTGCACCTAGGGGGGTACAATGAGCAGTTCTTC
D gene: NA; V gene: TRBV2; clone size: NA; CDR3 length: 12; J gene: TRBJ1-6; CDR3 protein: CAARGNNSPLHF; CDR3 DNA: TGTGCCGCCCGGGGGAATAATTCACCCCTCCACTTT
D gene: NA; V gene: TRBV28; clone size: NA; CDR3 length: 14; J gene: TRBJ2-7; CDR3 protein: CASSSGTPPYEQYF; CDR3 DNA: TGTGCCAGCAGTTCGGGGACTCCACCCTACGAGCAGTACTTC
D gene: TRBD1; V gene: TRBV2; clone size: NA; CDR3 length: 15; J gene: TRBJ2-2; CDR3 protein: CASLRDRANTGELFF; CDR3 DNA: TGTGCCAGCCTACGGGACAGGGCGAACACCGGGGAGCTGTTTTTT
D gene: NA; V gene: TRBV7-2; clone size: NA; CDR3 length: 14; J gene: TRBJ2-1; CDR3 protein: CASSPSVTYNEQFF; CDR3 DNA: TGTGCCAGCAGCCCTAGCGTAACCTACAATGAGCAGTTCTTC